Presented here are 32 T cell receptor beta chains from one specimen sequenced in a study of cytomegalovirus exposure and HLA in healthy donors. TCRdb's copy holds only in-frame clones and misses some; the assay was immunoSEQ multiplex PCR. The table records 68,000 or so clones, about 90% of them present only once. Sequenced input: PBMCs. These receptors all stem from a woman aged 18-29 years in good health and CMV-seronegative.

This clone came up once. The V gene is TRBV5-1, the J gene TRBJ2-5; 11 bases are shared with TRBD2. Trimming at V came to 0 bases and at J to 5 bases, leaving 15 bases not matched to a gene. CDR3 length: 19 amino acids. Germline V lookup: CDR1 SGHRS, CDR2 YFSETQ. Written as DNA, the CDR3 is TGCGCCAGCAGCTTGGCTGGTGGGGCTAGCGGGGGGTCCCCGGAGACCCAGTACTTC. Protein product: CASSLAGGASGGSPETQYF. The entire variable domain, with the rest obtained from reference TRBV5-1 and TRBJ2-5, is as follows: KAGVTQTPRYLIKTRGQQVTLSCSPISGHRSVSWYQQTPGQGLQFLFEYFSETQRNKGNFPGRFSGRQFSNSRSEMNVSTLELGDSALYLCASSLAGGASGGSPETQYFGPGTRLLVL.

The chain joins TRBV5-1 to TRBJ2-7, with 11 bases matching TRBD2. V trimming: 5 bases; J trimming: 2 bases; junction bases outside the gene matches: 3. The CDR3 is 14 residues long. The V gene's germline CDR1 is SGHRS and CDR2 YFSETQ. For the CDR3, the DNA is TGCGCCAGCAGGACTAGCGGGACTACCTACGAGCAGTACTTC. It translates to CASRTSGTTYEQYF. Full variable domain (remainder filled in from reference TRBV5-1 and TRBJ2-7): KAGVTQTPRYLIKTRGQQVTLSCSPISGHRSVSWYQQTPGQGLQFLFEYFSETQRNKGNFPGRFSGRQFSNSRSEMNVSTLELGDSALYLCASRTSGTTYEQYFGPGTRLTVT.

The V gene is TRBV28, the J gene TRBJ2-3; 9 bases map to TRBD1. CDR3 length: 16 residues. J was trimmed by 0 bases and V by 3 bases; bases with no gene match: 4. Germline-derived CDR1 and CDR2 are MDHEN and SYDVKM. This chain's CDR3 is CASSFHGTGSTDTQYF. The CDR3 DNA follows: TGTGCCAGCAGTTTCCATGGGACAGGGAGCACAGATACGCAGTATTTT.

This chain links TRBV7-8 with TRBJ2-7, with 7 bases fitting TRBD1. Germline CDR1 reads SGHVS; CDR2 reads FQNEAQ. V lost 1 base to trimming and J lost 4 bases; unmatched junction nucleotides: 7. The CDR3 is 15 residues long. Written as DNA, the CDR3 is TGTGCCAGCAGCTTAGGGCAGGGGGTCGGTTACGAGCAGTACTTC. Its protein is CASSLGQGVGYEQYF.

In this sample, this clone turned up a few times. This chain links TRBV30 with TRBJ1-5; the match to TRBD1 covers 7 bases. This CDR3 is 15 amino acids long. CDR1 is GTSNPN, CDR2 SVGIG, per germline (reference sequence). V shed 0 bases, J shed 4 bases, and the junction held 6 bases outside the gene matches. CDR3 coding DNA: TGTGCCTGGAGTGTCCAGACAGGGAGTAATCAGCCCCAGCATTTT. It codes for CAWSVQTGSNQPQHF.

The chain joins TRBV28 to TRBJ1-5, with 7 bases that match TRBD1. Germline-derived CDR1 and CDR2 are MDHEN and SYDVKM. This CDR3 is built from 16 residues. Trimming took 6 bases from V and 1 from J; bases not matched to a gene: 9. The CDR3 loop is CASRTPEGASNQPQHF. CDR3 in DNA: TGTGCCAGCAGAACGCCCGAGGGGGCAAGCAATCAGCCCCAGCATTTT. The full variable domain, its missing parts supplied by reference TRBV28 and TRBJ1-5, is DVKVTQSSRYLVKRTGEKVFLECVQDMDHENMFWYRQDPGLGLRLIYFSYDVKMKEKGDIPEGYSVSREKKERFSLILESASTNQTSMYLCASRTPEGASNQPQHFGDGTRLSIL.

CDR3 in amino acids: CASTGGGGRRHEQYF. Written as DNA, the CDR3 is TGTGCCAGCACCGGGGGGGGCGGGAGGCGGCACGAGCAGTACTTC. The J gene is TRBJ2-7, the V gene TRBV7-2; 8 positions match TRBD2. The CDR3 runs to 15 residues. The junction had 13 bases not matched to a gene; V was cut back by 7 bases and J by 5 bases. The germline CDR1 and CDR2 sequences are SGHTA and FQGNSA.

This chain's CDR3 is CASSLVGRLGTDTQYF. DNA of the CDR3: TGTGCCAGCAGCTTGGTCGGCAGGTTGGGCACAGATACGCAGTATTTT. The J gene is TRBJ2-3, the V gene TRBV5-5; D uncertain. The CDR3 length is 16 residues. V was shortened by 0 bases and J by 1 base, with 12 bases between the two germline ends. CDR1 SGHKS and CDR2 YYEKEE come from the germline V gene (reference sequence).

V gene TRBV2 combines with J gene TRBJ2-3; 8 nucleotides line up with TRBD2. After removal of 11 bases from V and 2 bases from J, the junction contained 6 bases not matched to a gene. The germline gives CDR1 SNHLY, CDR2 FYNNEI. The CDR3 contains 13 residues. CDR3 residues: CAGVAGHTDTQYF. CDR3 DNA: TGTGCCGGAGTAGCGGGGCACACAGATACGCAGTATTTT.

The chain recombines TRBV10-3 with TRBJ1-1; D is possibly TRBD1 (6 bases). CDR3 length: 12 amino acids. The germline CDR1 and CDR2 sequences are ENHRY and SYGVKD. Trimming stripped 5 bases from V and 5 bases from J, with 9 bases between. CDR3: CAISLQGTEAFF. DNA for the CDR3: TGTGCCATCAGTCTCCAGGGGACTGAAGCTTTCTTT.

This clone was counted between two and nine times. The chain recombines TRBV27 with TRBJ1-5; the match to TRBD1 covers 8 bases. Germline CDR1 MNHEY, CDR2 SMNVEV (reference sequence). The CDR3 runs to 17 residues. V lost 7 bases, J lost 0 bases, and 11 bases stayed unmatched. CDR3 bases: TGTGCCAGCACAACCCGGACAGGGTATAATAGCAATCAGCCCCAGCATTTT. This sequence encodes CASTTRTGYNSNQPQHF.

This chain joins TRBV14 and TRBJ2-5; maybe TRBD2 (6 bases). Germline V gene lookup returns CDR1 SGHDN and CDR2 FVKESK. The CDR3 spans 15 residues. V lost 4 bases to trimming and J lost 2 bases, with 14 bases between them. This chain's CDR3 is CASSLGGSGQETQYF. DNA for the CDR3: TGTGCCAGCAGCCTGGGGGGTAGCGGACAAGAGACCCAGTACTTC.

This rearrangement joins TRBV10-3 to TRBJ1-6; no reliable D call. Germline CDR1 ENHRY, CDR2 SYGVKD. The CDR3 is 15 residues long. Trimming removed 6 bases from V and 8 bases from J, with 17 bases in between. The DNA for the CDR3 is TGTGCCATCAGCCCCTCCGGGAGCGGGGATTCACCCCTCCACTTT. Encoded protein: CAISPSGSGDSPLHF.

This chain joins TRBV27 and TRBJ1-4, with TRBD1 matching over 12 bases. With 0 bases clipped from V and 4 bases from J, the junction kept 9 bases outside the gene matches. This CDR3 contains 19 residues. Germline lookup yields CDR1 MNHEY and CDR2 SMNVEV (reference sequence). The CDR3 sequence: CASSLSWGGTGGGNEKLFF. In nucleotides, the CDR3 is TGTGCCAGCAGTTTATCCTGGGGGGGGACAGGGGGCGGTAATGAAAAACTGTTTTTT.

The rearrangement links TRBV5-1 to TRBJ2-3, with 12 bases fitting TRBD2. V shed 3 bases, J shed 1 base, and the junction held 3 bases outside the gene matches. From germline, CDR1 is SGHRS and CDR2 YFSETQ. There are 16 residues in the CDR3. The CDR3 loop is CASSSLAGGRTDTQYF. The DNA of the CDR3 is TGCGCCAGCAGCTCACTAGCGGGGGGACGCACAGATACGCAGTATTTT. The whole variable domain, filled in from reference TRBV5-1 and TRBJ2-3, reads KAGVTQTPRYLIKTRGQQVTLSCSPISGHRSVSWYQQTPGQGLQFLFEYFSETQRNKGNFPGRFSGRQFSNSRSEMNVSTLELGDSALYLCASSSLAGGRTDTQYFGPGTRLTVL.

This rearrangement joins TRBV11-2 to TRBJ2-3; TRBD2 aligns across 7 bases. The CDR3 is 14 amino acids. V dropped 7 bases and J dropped 1; count of bases not matched to a gene: 5. CDR1 is SGHAT, CDR2 FQNNGV, per germline. CDR3 residues: CASTLTSGTDTQYF. CDR3 DNA: TGTGCCAGCACTTTAACTAGCGGCACAGATACGCAGTATTTT.

The chain employs TRBV12-5 and TRBJ2-1; the D is unclear. The germline V gene has CDR1 LGHNT and CDR2 FRNRAP. V gave up 1 base and J gave up 5 bases, with 6 bases separating them. This CDR3 has 13 residues. The CDR3 sequence: CASGLGPDNEQFF. CDR3 DNA sequence: TGTGCTAGTGGTTTGGGTCCAGACAATGAGCAGTTCTTC.

This clone appeared a few times. The chain combines TRBV2 with TRBJ1-1; TRBD1 matches at 9 bases. Germline CDR1 is SNHLY and CDR2 is FYNNEI. The CDR3 length is 13 residues. Trimming removed 6 bases from V and 9 bases from J; junction bases left unmatched: 8. The CDR3 loop is CASSVTGTGKAFF. The CDR3 DNA reads TGTGCCAGCAGCGTTACCGGGACAGGGAAAGCTTTCTTT.

This chain joins TRBV27 and TRBJ2-7, with 7 bases identical to TRBD1. Per germline, CDR1 MNHEY and CDR2 SMNVEV (reference sequence). Unmatched junction bases numbered 10, after V lost 6 bases and J lost 2 bases. CDR3 length equals 15 residues. The CDR3 is CASRTQGLSPYEQYF. The DNA for the CDR3 is TGTGCCAGCAGGACACAGGGGCTCTCCCCCTACGAGCAGTACTTC.

The chain has TRBV7-2 and TRBJ1-4, with TRBD1 matching over 7 bases. CDR1 SGHTA and CDR2 FQGNSA come from the germline V gene. The V segment lost 5 bases and the J segment 7 bases; nucleotides outside the gene matches: 7. The CDR3 has 14 amino acids. The CDR3 bases are TGTGCCAGCAGCCCGGACAGGTTTAGTGAAAAACTGTTTTTT. Amino acid sequence: CASSPDRFSEKLFF.

The chain links TRBV6-5 to TRBJ1-5, with no clear D. Trimming pared 3 bases from V and 0 bases from J, leaving 9 bases between. CDR1 is MNHEY, CDR2 SVGAGI, per germline. This CDR3 contains 15 residues. DNA of the CDR3: TGTGCCAGCAGTTATGGCGGGGATAGCAATCAGCCCCAGCATTTT. Translating it yields CASSYGGDSNQPQHF.

About this clone itself: An end of the junction differs from the germline gene, which may be a read error. The chain joins TRBV6-1 to TRBJ2-1; 12 nucleotides match TRBD2. This CDR3 is built from 15 residues. CDR1 is MNHNS and CDR2 is SASEGT in the germline V gene. The DNA of the CDR3 is TGTGCCATCAGTCGGACTAGCGGGACCTTCAATGAGCAGTTCTTC. Translated: CAISRTSGTFNEQFF.

The J gene is TRBJ2-1, the V gene TRBV11-2, with 9 positions matching TRBD2. The junction had 11 bases not matched to a gene; V was cut back by 5 bases and J by 3 bases. Germline values: CDR1 SGHAT, CDR2 FQNNGV. The CDR3 is 17 amino acids. The CDR3 reads CASSRLDLAGNYNEQFF. The DNA of the CDR3 is TGTGCCAGCAGCCGCCTAGATCTAGCGGGAAACTACAATGAGCAGTTCTTC.

In its sample, this clone was seen once. Other DNA variants within this sample encode the same CDR3. The chain joins TRBV7-9 to TRBJ2-5, with 10 bases matching TRBD1. V lost 4 bases and J lost 2; bases outside the gene matches: 1. The V gene's germline CDR1 is SEHNR and CDR2 FQNEAQ (reference sequence). The CDR3 has 14 amino acids. CDR3 amino acids: CASSSGQGQETQYF. DNA of the CDR3: TGTGCCAGCAGCTCGGGACAGGGGCAAGAGACCCAGTACTTC.

V gene TRBV28 combines with J gene TRBJ2-7, with a weak D call TRBD2 (6 bases). This CDR3 is 16 amino acids long. Germline V lookup: CDR1 MDHEN, CDR2 SYDVKM. V was trimmed by 5 bases and J by 3 bases, leaving 20 bases between them. The CDR3 DNA reads as TGTGCCAGCAGTCCGTCCGGGACGGGAGAAGGCTACGAGCAGTACTTC. It translates to CASSPSGTGEGYEQYF. Drawing the rest from reference TRBV28 and TRBJ2-7, the complete variable domain is DVKVTQSSRYLVKRTGEKVFLECVQDMDHENMFWYRQDPGLGLRLIYFSYDVKMKEKGDIPEGYSVSREKKERFSLILESASTNQTSMYLCASSPSGTGEGYEQYFGPGTRLTVT.

V usage is TRBV28 and J usage is TRBJ2-7; possibly TRBD1 for D (6 bases). Trimming stripped 3 bases from V and 0 bases from J, with 9 bases between. Germline-derived CDR1 and CDR2 are MDHEN and SYDVKM. The CDR3 spans 14 residues. CDR3 sequence: CASSFPGASYEQYF. The CDR3 nucleotides read TGTGCCAGCAGTTTCCCAGGGGCCTCCTACGAGCAGTACTTC.

The CDR3 DNA sequence: TGTGCCAGTAGTATGGACGGGAGATACACAGATACGCAGTATTTT. Translated, it gives CASSMDGRYTDTQYF. The chain carries TRBV19 and TRBJ2-3; D is perhaps TRBD2 (6 bases). Trimming took 3 bases from V and 2 from J, leaving 12 bases between them. CDR1 is LNHDA, CDR2 SQIVND, per germline (reference sequence). This CDR3 is built from 15 residues.

A single count supports this clone. V usage is TRBV5-1 and J usage is TRBJ2-1; TRBD2 matches 7 bases. This CDR3 is 15 amino acids long. Losses at the gene ends were 6 bases for V and 7 bases for J; bases not matched to a gene: 13. In germline, CDR1 is SGHRS, CDR2 YFSETQ. The CDR3 DNA is TGCGCCAGCATCCCGGCTAGCGGAAGTATTAATGAGCAGTTCTTC. Translated: CASIPASGSINEQFF.

In DNA form, the CDR3 reads TGTGCCATCAGGGGGGGGACTAGCGGATTCACAGATACGCAGTATTTT. It encodes CAIRGGTSGFTDTQYF. This sequence joins TRBV10-3 and TRBJ2-3; 11 positions match TRBD2. Germline CDR1 ENHRY, CDR2 SYGVKD. J was trimmed by 2 bases and V by 6 bases; bases with no gene match: 7. CDR3 length: 16 residues.

This sequence joins TRBV18 and TRBJ2-3, with a weak D call TRBD1 (6 bases). Looked up from germline, CDR1 is KGHSH and CDR2 is LQKENI. The CDR3 has 14 amino acids. The V and J ends lost 4 bases and 2 bases respectively, with 10 bases between them. The CDR3 spells CASSRRDTTDTQYF. Here the CDR3 DNA reads TGTGCCAGCTCACGACGGGACACCACAGATACGCAGTATTTT.

The chain links TRBV28 to TRBJ1-3; no definite D call. The CDR3 spans 15 residues. Germline assignment: CDR1 MDHEN and CDR2 SYDVKM. Trimming removed 3 bases at V and 0 bases at J, with 9 bases between. The CDR3 DNA reads TGTGCCAGCAGTTTGCCGCAGAACTCTGGAAACACCATATATTTT. As protein: CASSLPQNSGNTIYF.

J is TRBJ2-4 and V is TRBV30; 8 bases line up with TRBD1. The CDR3 extends over 16 amino acids. V shed 7 bases, J shed 0 bases, and the junction held 11 bases outside the gene matches. Germline CDR1 reads GTSNPN; CDR2 reads SVGIG (reference sequence). The CDR3 DNA reads TGTGCCTCGGACAGGGTACGGAGTGTAGCCAAAAACATTCAGTACTTC. Translated: CASDRVRSVAKNIQYF.